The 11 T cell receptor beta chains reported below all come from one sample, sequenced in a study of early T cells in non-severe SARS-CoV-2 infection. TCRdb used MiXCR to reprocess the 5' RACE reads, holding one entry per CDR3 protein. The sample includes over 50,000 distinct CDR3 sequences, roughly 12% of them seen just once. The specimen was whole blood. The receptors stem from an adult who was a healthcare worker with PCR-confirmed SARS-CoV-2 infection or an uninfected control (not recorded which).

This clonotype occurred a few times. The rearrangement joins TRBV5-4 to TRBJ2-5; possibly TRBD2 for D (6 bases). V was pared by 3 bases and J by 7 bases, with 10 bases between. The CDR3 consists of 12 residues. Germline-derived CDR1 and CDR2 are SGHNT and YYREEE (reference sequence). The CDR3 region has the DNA TGTGCCAGCAGCTGGGCGGAGGGGACCCAGTACTTC. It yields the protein CASSWAEGTQYF. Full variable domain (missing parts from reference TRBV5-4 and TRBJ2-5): ETGVTQSPTHLIKTRGQQVTLRCSSQSGHNTVSWYQQALGQGPQFIFQYYREEENGRGNFPPRFSGLQFPNYSSELNVNALELDDSALYLCASSWAEGTQYFGPGTRLLVL.

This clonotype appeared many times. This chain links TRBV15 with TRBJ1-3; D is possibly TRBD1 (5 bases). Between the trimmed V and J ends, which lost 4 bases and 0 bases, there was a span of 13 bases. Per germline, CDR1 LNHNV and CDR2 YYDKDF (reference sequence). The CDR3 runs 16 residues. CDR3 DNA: TGTGCCACCAGCATAGGGGCCACGAGCTCTGGAAACACCATATATTTT. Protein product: CATSIGATSSGNTIYF.

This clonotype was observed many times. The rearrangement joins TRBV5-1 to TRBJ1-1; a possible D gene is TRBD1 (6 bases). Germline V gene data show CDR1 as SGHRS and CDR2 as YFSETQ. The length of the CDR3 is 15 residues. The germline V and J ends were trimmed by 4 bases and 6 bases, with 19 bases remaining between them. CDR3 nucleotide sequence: TGCGCCAGCAGCCGAACGCAGGGGACCGTCGCTGAAGCTTTCTTT. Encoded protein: CASSRTQGTVAEAFF.

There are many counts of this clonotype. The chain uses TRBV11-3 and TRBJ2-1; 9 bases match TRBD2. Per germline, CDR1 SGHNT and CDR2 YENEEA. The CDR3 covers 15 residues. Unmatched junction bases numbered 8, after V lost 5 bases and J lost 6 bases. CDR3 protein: CASSPVAGGSNEQFF. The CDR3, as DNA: TGTGCCAGCAGCCCCGTTGCGGGAGGGAGCAATGAGCAGTTCTTC.

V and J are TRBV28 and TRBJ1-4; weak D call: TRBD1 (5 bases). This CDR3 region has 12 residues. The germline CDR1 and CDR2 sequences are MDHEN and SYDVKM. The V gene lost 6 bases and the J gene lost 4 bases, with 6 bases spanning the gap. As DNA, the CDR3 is TGTGCCAGCAGACAGGTTAATGAAAAACTGTTTTTT. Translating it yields CASRQVNEKLFF.

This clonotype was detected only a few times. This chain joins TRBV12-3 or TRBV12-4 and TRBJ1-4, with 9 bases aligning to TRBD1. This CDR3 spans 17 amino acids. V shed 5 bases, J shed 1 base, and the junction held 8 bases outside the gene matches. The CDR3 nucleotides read TGTGCCAGCAGTCGCGGGACAGGGAGAGGAACTAATGAAAAACTGTTTTTT. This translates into CASSRGTGRGTNEKLFF.

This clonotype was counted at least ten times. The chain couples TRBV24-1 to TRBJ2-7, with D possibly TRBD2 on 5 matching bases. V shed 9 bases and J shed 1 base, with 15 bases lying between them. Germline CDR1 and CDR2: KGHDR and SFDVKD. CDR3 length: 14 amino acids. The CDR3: CATSRGKSSYEQYF. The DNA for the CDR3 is TGTGCCACCTCCCGGGGTAAGAGTTCCTACGAGCAGTACTTC.

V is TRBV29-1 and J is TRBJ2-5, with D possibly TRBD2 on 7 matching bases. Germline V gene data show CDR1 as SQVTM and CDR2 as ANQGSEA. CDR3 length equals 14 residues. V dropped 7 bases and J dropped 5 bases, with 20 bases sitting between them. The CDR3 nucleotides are TGCAGCGCTCACACGGGGGGCCGATTGGAGACCCAGTACTTC. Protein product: CSAHTGGRLETQYF.

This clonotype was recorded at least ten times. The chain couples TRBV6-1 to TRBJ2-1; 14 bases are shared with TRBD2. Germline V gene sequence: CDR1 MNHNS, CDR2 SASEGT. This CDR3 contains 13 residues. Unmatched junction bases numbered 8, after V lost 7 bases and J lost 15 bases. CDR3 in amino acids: CASTLGLAGGLFF. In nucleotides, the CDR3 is TGTGCCAGCACCCTCGGACTAGCGGGAGGTCTGTTCTTC.

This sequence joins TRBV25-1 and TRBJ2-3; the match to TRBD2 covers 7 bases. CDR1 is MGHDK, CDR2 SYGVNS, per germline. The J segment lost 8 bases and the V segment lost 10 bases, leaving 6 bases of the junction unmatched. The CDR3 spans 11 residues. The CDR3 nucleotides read TGTGCCATCAAGACGGGGGGTACGCAGTATTTT. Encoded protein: CAIKTGGTQYF.

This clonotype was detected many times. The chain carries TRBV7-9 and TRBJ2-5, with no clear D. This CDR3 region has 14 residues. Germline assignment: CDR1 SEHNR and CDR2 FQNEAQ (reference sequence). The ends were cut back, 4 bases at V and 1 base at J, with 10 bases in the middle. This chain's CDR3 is CASSSSRPQETQYF. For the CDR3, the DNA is TGTGCCAGCAGCTCCTCAAGGCCCCAAGAGACCCAGTACTTC.